This section outlines one T cell receptor (beta chain) sequence together with its context. This clone was counted only a few times. Its binding antigen is unknown. Base qualities are not at hand, and no much larger clone is one base apart. In total, just over 650 healthy bone marrow donors made up the cohort. All cohort members were sampled while nominally healthy, although unrecorded immune exposures were likely present. The donor tested CMV seronegative, placing the donor among the 350 or so seronegative members of the cohort. A peripheral blood sample was collected from each donor, and TCR beta sequencing was performed on peripheral blood mononuclear cells. Genomic DNA extraction from the blood cell samples was performed with the Qiagen DNeasy Blood Extraction Kit. The sample comes from a study of cytomegalovirus exposure and HLA in healthy donors (dated by TCRdb to about 2017). Concerning the study at large: An earlier analysis of under 600 of the donors reported 276 Gb of sequence data and about 100 million unique TCR beta sequences from roughly 180 million T cells. The number of donors typed differed by locus, with roughly 629-640 for A, B, C, DRB1 and DQB1, roughly 520 for DQA1, nearly 610 for DPA1, and under 490 for DPB1. Donor age, sex, ethnicity and CMV serostatus were compiled alongside the repertoire data. In the later analysis, no new phenotypic data were used to find candidate immune exposures; instead, reliance was placed on TCR beta sequences and their occurrence across donors. High-throughput TCR immunosequencing, statistical association of individual TCRs with disease status, and machine learning were combined to predict cytomegalovirus infection status. Both class I and class II loci were covered by HLA typing, at four-digit resolution. Genome-wide SNP genotypes for about three fifths of the roughly 670 donors were used in a later genetic analysis, which treated that subset as a discovery cohort. In an earlier analysis of 550 to 700 of the donors, high-throughput TCR beta sequencing was used to judge whether each TCR beta V gene segment behaved as functional or pseudogenic. A later analysis re-examined previously published TCR beta repertoires from 500 to 700 donors and added high-resolution HLA genotyping to investigate patterns of TCR occurrence. Among about 390 genotyped donors of the cohort, an average of approximately 230,000 unique TCR beta nucleotide sequences were sequenced per donor, around 18% of them non-productive. Of the roughly 400 genotyped donors, less than 90% were placed in the genetic ancestry cluster associated with self-reported Caucasian donors. Because of strong linkage in the cohort, roughly 5 DR-DQ haplotypes were treated as single units for association and clustering. The study used immunosequencing to profile the T cell repertoires of several hundred subjects and linked those repertoires to cytomegalovirus serostatus. The study was designed to test whether signatures of past pathogen exposure could be identified by cataloging public T cell receptors. An early release covering approximately 600 HLA-typed donors comprised about 300 gigabases of sequencing data and approximately 80 million unique TCR sequences. Every discovery cohort repertoire had been produced on one sequencing platform. A separate validation cohort of some 130 different subjects was used in addition to the roughly 640-subject first cohort. The investigation overall reported the following: The sequencing pipeline was judged likely to have produced a cluster of highly shared sequence variants as a technical artifact. Only TCR beta chains were sequenced in this cohort, and the absence of alpha or paired-chain data limited detectable features. Roughly uniform sequencing depth across donors was assumed in presence/absence analyses, although this assumption may not hold. At a false discovery rate of 0.05, a later analysis linked under 20,000 TCR beta sequences to specific HLA alleles. CMV serostatus was the only immune exposure information available for the cohort. According to a later genetic analysis, donors in an Asian-associated ancestry cluster had fewer N-insertions in productive TCRs than the approximately 650-donor mean. It was suggested by the authors that the approach could potentially be generalized to other disease states and immunological phenotypes. In a later analysis, several top co-occurrence clusters were reported to appear linked to parvovirus B19, influenza, CMV and Epstein-Barr virus. A later genetic analysis associated a missense DCLRE1C variant with V-gene and J-gene trimming of TCR beta chains, and an independent cohort replicated the association. When HLA alleles, especially DR and DQ, strongly co-occurred, TCR associations were difficult to assign to individual alleles. The study listed approximately 150 TCR beta chains as associated with cytomegalovirus. In an earlier analysis of some 540 of the donors, most TCR beta V segments appeared in productive rearrangements about 87% or about 30% of the time, broadly matching IMGT annotations. A few of the identified cytomegalovirus-associated TCR beta chains were confirmed in vitro to be specific for cytomegalovirus antigens. A further reported finding was that TCR beta sequences accurately predicted the HLA-A and HLA-B alleles for most subjects in the first cohort. The classifier was reported to diagnose cytomegalovirus status with high specificity and sensitivity in both the original and validation cohorts. Some IMGT-functional V segments, including TRBV6-2 and TRBV6-3, could not be distinguished by the 87-base-pair reads and were therefore excluded. A later analysis found that most CMV-associated TCR beta chains appeared HLA-restricted, with HLA associations seemingly driven largely by CMV exposure. The earlier analysis of a few hundred of the donors excluded approximately 15 rarely observed V segments, including chromosome 9 orphons, because counts were too low. Because HLA typing was unavailable for some donors at each locus, only the typed subset was used in association tests. In a later analysis, HLA-associated TCR beta chains showed more clonal expansion and lower generation probabilities than non-associated chains that were equally common. Correlated functional status among segregating V segments might reflect linkage disequilibrium, but an unknown experimental factor could not be ruled out. In a later analysis, the rate of TCR association differed among HLA loci, with DRB1 alleles having the most associated TCRs and HLA-C alleles having the fewest. Most TCR sequences were seen in very few donors, while some public TCRs were found in many individuals.

Libraries were built with the immunoSEQ multiplex PCR assay. The multiplex PCR relied on a mix of 60 forward primers for TCR Vbeta segments and 13 reverse primers for TCR Jbeta segments. A multiplex PCR assay on genomic DNA amplified the CDR3 region of rearranged TCR beta genes. Amplified TCR beta libraries were sequenced as 87-base-pair reads on the Illumina HiSeq System. In the authors' own workflow: In a later analysis, about 80 million unique TCR beta chains were counted across the roughly 670 repertoires, and roughly 11 million of these chains were shared by at least two donors. A nearest-neighbor algorithm error-corrected the raw reads and collapsed the reads into unique sequences, merging closely related sequences to remove PCR and sequencing errors. To assign V, D and J gene segments, CDR3 sequences were aligned to IMGT reference sequences. Each retained sequence needed at least a six-nucleotide match to both a V gene segment and a J gene segment. A rearrangement was called productive if the CDR3 had no stop codons and remained in frame with V and J, and every other rearrangement was called non-productive. CDR3 was defined according to IMGT convention as the region running from the second conserved V-encoded cysteine to the conserved J-encoded phenylalanine. The earlier analysis of about 590 of the donors excluded sequences that lacked an unambiguous match to a single V gene segment. In an earlier analysis of approximately 550 of the donors, V segments were called functional above 56.7% productive rearrangements and were called segregating when the between-donor standard deviation exceeded 5%. A statistical classification framework was built for diagnosing cytomegalovirus status from the catalog of TCR beta chain sequences. In a later analysis, TCR nucleotide sequences were compared against IMGT/GENE-DB human TR gene sequences so that V and J genes could be assigned. A later analysis assigned CDR3 sequences and most-parsimonious VDJ recombination scenarios with the TCRdist pipeline. In a later analysis, each TCR beta chain was defined by its CDR3 amino acid sequence together with its V-gene family, and reads lacking a unique V-gene family were excluded. To address suspected cross-contamination and a sequencing artifact, a later analysis removed some 620 highly shared, low-generation-probability nucleotide sequences. In a later analysis, a clonal expansion index was calculated for each public chain from normalized within-repertoire ranks of inferred template counts. A later analysis computed generation probabilities with a VDJ recombination model fitted to out-of-frame rearrangements, and checked the results against IGoR. In a later analysis, TCR-TCR, TCR-HLA and TCR-CMV co-occurrence was scored with hypergeometric tests, and a repertoire-size bias correction was applied to TCR pairs. False discovery rates were estimated in a later analysis by permuting HLA or CMV assignments 20 times. In a later analysis, co-occurring TCRs were grouped using DBSCAN, with TCRdist sequence similarity added in when clustering inside HLA-allele-positive subsets. Repertoires with fewer than 30,000 or more than 120,000 public chains, plus five repertoires with anomalous nucleotide sharing, were excluded from co-occurrence clustering. TCRdb took this table from immuneACCESS and kept in-frame rearrangements with V and J called. Such tables lack part of the clones; where checked against another copy, unresolved V genes explain under half of the gap, and the rest is unexplained. V and J calls and clone size are as listed in that table; D and trimming were resolved from the DNA. The sample table holds roughly 200,000 clones, of which roughly 80% were seen once. The ten top clones hold about 1.5% of the sample.

Via the germline V gene, CDR1 is SNHLY and CDR2 FYNNEI. The CDR3 has 14 amino acids, counting the end cysteine and phenylalanine. Just the 42-base CDR3 DNA is kept, in frame starting at base 1. The germline V and J ends show losses of 6 bases and 2 bases respectively, and no gene match explains 3 bases of the junction. Sequenced input: PBMCs. The chain is encoded by TRBV2 joined to TRBJ2-7, and 11 bases in between align with TRBD2. The receptor was isolated from a woman younger than 30 in good health and CMV-seronegative. The DNA sequence reads TGTGCCAGCAGCGGACTAGCGGGTGCCTACGAGCAGTACTTC. This is translated as CASSGLAGAYEQYF.